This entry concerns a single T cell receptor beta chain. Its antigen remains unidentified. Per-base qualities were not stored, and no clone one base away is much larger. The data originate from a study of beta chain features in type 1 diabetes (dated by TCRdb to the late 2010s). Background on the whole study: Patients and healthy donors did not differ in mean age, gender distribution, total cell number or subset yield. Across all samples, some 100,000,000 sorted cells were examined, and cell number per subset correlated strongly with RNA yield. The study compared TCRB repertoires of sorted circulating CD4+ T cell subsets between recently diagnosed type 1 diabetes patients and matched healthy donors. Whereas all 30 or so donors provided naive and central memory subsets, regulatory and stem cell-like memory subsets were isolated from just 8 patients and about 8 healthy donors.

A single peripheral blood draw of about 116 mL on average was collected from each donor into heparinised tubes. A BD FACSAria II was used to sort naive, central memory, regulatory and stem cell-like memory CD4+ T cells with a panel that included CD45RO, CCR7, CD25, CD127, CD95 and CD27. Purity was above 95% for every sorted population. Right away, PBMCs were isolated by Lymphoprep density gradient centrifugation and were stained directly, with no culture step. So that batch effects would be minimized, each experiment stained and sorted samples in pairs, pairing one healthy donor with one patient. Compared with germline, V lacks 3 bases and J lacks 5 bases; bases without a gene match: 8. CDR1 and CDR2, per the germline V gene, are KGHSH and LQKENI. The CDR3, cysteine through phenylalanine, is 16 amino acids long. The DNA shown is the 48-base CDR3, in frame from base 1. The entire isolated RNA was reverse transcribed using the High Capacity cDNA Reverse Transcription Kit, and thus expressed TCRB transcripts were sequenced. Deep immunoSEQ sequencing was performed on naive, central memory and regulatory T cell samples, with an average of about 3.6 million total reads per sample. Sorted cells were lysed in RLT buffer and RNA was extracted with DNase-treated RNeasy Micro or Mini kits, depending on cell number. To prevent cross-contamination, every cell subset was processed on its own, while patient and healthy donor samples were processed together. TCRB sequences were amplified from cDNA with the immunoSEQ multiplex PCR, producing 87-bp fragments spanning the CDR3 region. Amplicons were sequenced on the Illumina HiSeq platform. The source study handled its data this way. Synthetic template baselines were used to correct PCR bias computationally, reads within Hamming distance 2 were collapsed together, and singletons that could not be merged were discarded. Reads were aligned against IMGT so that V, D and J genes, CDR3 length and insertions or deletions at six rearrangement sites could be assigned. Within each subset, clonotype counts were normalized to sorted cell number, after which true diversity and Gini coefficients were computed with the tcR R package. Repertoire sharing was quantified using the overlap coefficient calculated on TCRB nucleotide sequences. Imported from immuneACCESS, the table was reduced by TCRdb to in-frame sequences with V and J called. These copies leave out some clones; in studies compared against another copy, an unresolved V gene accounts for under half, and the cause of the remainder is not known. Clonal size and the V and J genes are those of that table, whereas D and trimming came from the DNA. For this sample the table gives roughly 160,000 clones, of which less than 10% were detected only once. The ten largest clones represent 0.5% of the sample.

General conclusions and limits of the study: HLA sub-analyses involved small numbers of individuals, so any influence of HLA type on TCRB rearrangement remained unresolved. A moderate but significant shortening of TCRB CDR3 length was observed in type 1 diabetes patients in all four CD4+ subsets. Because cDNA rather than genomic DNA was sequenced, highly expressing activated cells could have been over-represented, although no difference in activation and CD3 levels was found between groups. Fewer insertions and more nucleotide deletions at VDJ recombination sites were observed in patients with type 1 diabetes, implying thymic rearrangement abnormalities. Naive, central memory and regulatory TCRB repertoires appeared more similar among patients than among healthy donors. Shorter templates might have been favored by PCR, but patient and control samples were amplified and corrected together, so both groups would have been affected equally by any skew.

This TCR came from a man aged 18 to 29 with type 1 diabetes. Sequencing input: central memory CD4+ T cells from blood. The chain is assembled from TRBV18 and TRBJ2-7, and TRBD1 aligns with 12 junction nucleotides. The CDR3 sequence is CASSPAGTGGFHEQYF. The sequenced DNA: TGTGCCAGCTCACCGGCCGGGACAGGGGGCTTCCACGAGCAGTACTTC.